This note documents a single T cell receptor beta chain sequence. This clonotype showed up just a few times. Its antigen is still unknown. The input lacks base qualities; no much larger clone sits a single base away. In the ophthalmopathy patients, disease was moderately to severely active, with a Clinical Activity Score of 3 or more, a NOSPECS grade of 4 or more, and a duration of less than 3 months. The study excluded patients with uncontrolled infections, other autoimmune diseases, pregnancy or lactation. Diagnoses relied on clinical symptoms, serum thyroxine and TRAb, thyroid ultrasound and orbital computed tomography. PBMCs were separated from 7.5 to 10 ml of fresh peripheral blood using Ficoll-Paque density gradient centrifugation. Total RNA was extracted using Trizol reagent, and RNA quality was assessed on an Agilent 2100 Bioanalyzer. The CDR3 starts with the cysteine, ends with the phenylalanine, and has 14 residues. Just CDR3 DNA is preserved here, 42 bases in frame from base 1. Trimming at the junction amounts to 2 bases on V and 6 bases on J, and the germline ends lie 13 bases apart. CDR1 and CDR2, looked up from the germline V gene, are SGHVS and FQNEAQ.

The TCR beta CDR3 regions were amplified from the RNA transcripts. The first round of RT-PCR for the TCR CDR3 was performed with the HTBI primer set and the Qiagen OneStep RT-PCR kit. A second multiplex PCR round built the libraries, followed by size selection and purification. Sequencing of the libraries was done on an Illumina HiSeq2000 using paired-end 100 bp reads. In the paper's pipeline: SOAPnuke was used to process the raw data, throwing out any read that contained adapters or uncalled bases, had a mean Phred below 15, or lacked an exact constant-primer or identifier match. COPE v1.2.5 was used to merge the high-quality paired reads, and each unique nucleotide sequence was defined as a clonotype. MiTCR v1.1 was used to align the clonotypes against IMGT TRBV, TRBD and TRBJ reference segments. Only V-J combinations with frequency above 0.0001, covering 99% to 99.2% of repertoires, were analysed. A TCS score was defined as the ratio of F50 (clonal expansion) to E x V (chaos), with BLOSUM62-based TCRdist applied between CDR3 peptides within each V-J. Welch's t-statistics and random forest reduced 500 to 550 V-J features to about 12, which were used in a naive Bayes classifier (R e1071). Clones were called with MiXCR by TCRdb after fastp trimmed the public reads at Q25, and only in-frame beta chains were retained. Rows are combined by CDR3 protein, so each entry shows the most common genes and DNA. TCRdb's processing, not the authors' own work, is the source of the V and J calls. This sample has around 350,000 distinct CDR3 sequences in its table, and roughly 15% of those were observed once. Together, the top ten hold around 20% of the sample.

These data are taken from a study of T cells in Graves' hyperthyroidism and ophthalmopathy (dated by TCRdb to the late 2010s). Study-wide context: Peripheral blood was collected at initial diagnosis, before any treatment. To identify TCR V-J signatures that set the groups apart, the researchers used a discovery cohort of about a hundred patients, made up of 43 with Graves' ophthalmopathy and 55 to 65 with stable Graves' hyperthyroidism. Whether ophthalmopathy could be predicted prospectively was tested in an independent validation cohort made up of about 18 hyperthyroidism patients plus 17 patients who later progressed to ophthalmopathy. The 90 to 100 discovery patients were randomly split 7:3 into training and test sets. In several Graves' hyperthyroidism patients, the study also compared T-cell repertoires from thyroid tissue with T-cell repertoires from blood. After sampling, hyperthyroidism patients received methimazole starting at 30 mg daily, and ophthalmopathy patients received high-dose intravenous methylprednisolone. The paper reports TCR Vbeta CDR3 sequencing of over 120 peripheral blood samples: approximately 43 ophthalmopathy, fewer than 80 hyperthyroidism and around 17 progressor patients. General findings and caveats noted by the study authors: A 13 V-J signature model separated ophthalmopathy from stable hyperthyroidism, with 87.88% sensitivity and 81% to 83% specificity in cross-validation and 80%/75% in testing. No statistical method was used to fix the sample size in advance, and group allocation was not hidden from the investigators. Most expanded thyroid clonotypes (frequency above 0.001) were also detected in blood, a finding suggesting that blood repertoires may reflect thyroid immune responses. In validation, the model predicted progression to ophthalmopathy a median of approximately 6.3 months before onset, with about 67% sensitivity and just under 75% specificity.

The rearrangement combines TRBV7-8 with TRBJ1-2; TRBD1 is a possible D gene, resting on 5 matching bases. Sequencing was carried out using blood. The sequence derives from a woman younger than 45 with Graves' ophthalmopathy. The DNA reads TGTGCCAGCAGCTTATTGGGGGAGAGGAATGGCTACACCTTC. This sequence encodes CASSLLGERNGYTF.